This TCR beta chain emerged from a study of T cell repertoires in ileal Crohn's disease (dated 2019 in TCRdb). Study-wide context: The median duration of disease was about 7.3 years, and at the time of surgery 35% to 45% of patients were active smokers. A total of 170 or so mucosal samples from approximately 57 patients were sequenced, collected from several sites on the surgical specimen and at postoperative endoscopy. About half of the patients received postoperative therapy: about a dozen received thiopurines and approximately 19 received anti-TNF agents. A Rutgeerts score above i0 was used to define endoscopic postoperative recurrence. TCR repertoire analysis was done in 57 Crohn's disease patients from a prospective multicentre cohort. Every patient underwent surgery because of a complication, which was stricturing disease in roughly 60% and penetrating disease in around 39%. The study was conducted in parallel with a multicentre cohort built to find predictors of early endoscopic recurrence after ileocolonic resection. Broad study findings and their caveats: Higher high-frequency clone percentages at surgery were associated with endoscopic recurrence; all patients with clonality above 26.8% (18/57) had recurrence. Mucosal CD4 and CD8 T cells were sorted and sequenced only in a subgroup of patients, whose size was not stated. Compared with non-smokers, patients who were active smokers at surgery showed a significantly higher proportion of clonal expansions (25.9% vs 17.9%, p=0.02). More high-frequency clones were carried by sorted CD8 T cells than by CD4 T cells, suggesting that mucosal expansions were mainly CD8.

The CDR3, cysteine through phenylalanine, is 18 amino acids long. Only the CDR3 DNA stays, 54 bases, in frame from base 1. According to the germline V gene, CDR1 reads SGHRS and CDR2 reads YFSETQ. V is reduced by 0 bases and J by 5 bases, leaving a spacing of 23 bases between them. On this clone itself: The target of this receptor is not known. It has no much larger one-base neighbor in the sample; base qualities were not kept.

Eligible patients were adults with ileal or ileocolonic Crohn's disease who had an indication for ileocolonic resection. Whole ileal mucosal biopsies were stored frozen at -80°C before DNA extraction. Genomic DNA was extracted from frozen whole biopsies using a TRizol-based method and was quantified with a NanoDrop 2000 spectrophotometer. For commercial TCRB immunosequencing, about 500 nanograms of biopsy DNA were submitted for each sample. Adaptive Biotechnology amplified the CDR3 regions from genomic DNA with a two-step multiplex PCR designed to control amplification bias. The first PCR used primers for every V and J gene segment; the second PCR added barcodes and Illumina adapters. CDR3 libraries were sequenced using an Illumina instrument. As for how the authors treated the data: Vendor-provided pipelines were combined with custom analysis of raw data in R/Bioconductor under R version 3.3.0. Clonality, which ranges from 0 to 1, was calculated as the inverse of the normalised Shannon entropy across all productive clones. High-frequency clones were defined as the share of the repertoire taken up by the top 100 clones, keeping only clones that passed a 95% confidence test. Overlap between samples was measured with the Morisita-Horn index, while repertoire diversity was measured with the Simpson index. As stored in TCRdb, this immuneACCESS dataset retains in-frame rearrangements with V and J assigned. A fraction of the clones does not appear; measured against another copy, unresolved V genes explain less than half of the discrepancy, and the remainder lacks a known reason. That table furnishes V, J and clone size, whereas the DNA furnished D and trimming. This sample comprises approximately 30,000 clones, around 80% of them detected only once. The leading ten clones occupy 15% to 20% of the sample.

Sequencing input: ileal tissue. The chain couples TRBV5-1 to TRBJ2-5; too little of a D gene remains to name it. This TCR was recovered from an adult with Crohn's disease. The bases read TGCGCCAGCAGCTTGGTACCGGCCGAAGCTAGTGCGACGGAGACCCAGTACTTC. This sequence encodes CASSLVPAEASATETQYF.